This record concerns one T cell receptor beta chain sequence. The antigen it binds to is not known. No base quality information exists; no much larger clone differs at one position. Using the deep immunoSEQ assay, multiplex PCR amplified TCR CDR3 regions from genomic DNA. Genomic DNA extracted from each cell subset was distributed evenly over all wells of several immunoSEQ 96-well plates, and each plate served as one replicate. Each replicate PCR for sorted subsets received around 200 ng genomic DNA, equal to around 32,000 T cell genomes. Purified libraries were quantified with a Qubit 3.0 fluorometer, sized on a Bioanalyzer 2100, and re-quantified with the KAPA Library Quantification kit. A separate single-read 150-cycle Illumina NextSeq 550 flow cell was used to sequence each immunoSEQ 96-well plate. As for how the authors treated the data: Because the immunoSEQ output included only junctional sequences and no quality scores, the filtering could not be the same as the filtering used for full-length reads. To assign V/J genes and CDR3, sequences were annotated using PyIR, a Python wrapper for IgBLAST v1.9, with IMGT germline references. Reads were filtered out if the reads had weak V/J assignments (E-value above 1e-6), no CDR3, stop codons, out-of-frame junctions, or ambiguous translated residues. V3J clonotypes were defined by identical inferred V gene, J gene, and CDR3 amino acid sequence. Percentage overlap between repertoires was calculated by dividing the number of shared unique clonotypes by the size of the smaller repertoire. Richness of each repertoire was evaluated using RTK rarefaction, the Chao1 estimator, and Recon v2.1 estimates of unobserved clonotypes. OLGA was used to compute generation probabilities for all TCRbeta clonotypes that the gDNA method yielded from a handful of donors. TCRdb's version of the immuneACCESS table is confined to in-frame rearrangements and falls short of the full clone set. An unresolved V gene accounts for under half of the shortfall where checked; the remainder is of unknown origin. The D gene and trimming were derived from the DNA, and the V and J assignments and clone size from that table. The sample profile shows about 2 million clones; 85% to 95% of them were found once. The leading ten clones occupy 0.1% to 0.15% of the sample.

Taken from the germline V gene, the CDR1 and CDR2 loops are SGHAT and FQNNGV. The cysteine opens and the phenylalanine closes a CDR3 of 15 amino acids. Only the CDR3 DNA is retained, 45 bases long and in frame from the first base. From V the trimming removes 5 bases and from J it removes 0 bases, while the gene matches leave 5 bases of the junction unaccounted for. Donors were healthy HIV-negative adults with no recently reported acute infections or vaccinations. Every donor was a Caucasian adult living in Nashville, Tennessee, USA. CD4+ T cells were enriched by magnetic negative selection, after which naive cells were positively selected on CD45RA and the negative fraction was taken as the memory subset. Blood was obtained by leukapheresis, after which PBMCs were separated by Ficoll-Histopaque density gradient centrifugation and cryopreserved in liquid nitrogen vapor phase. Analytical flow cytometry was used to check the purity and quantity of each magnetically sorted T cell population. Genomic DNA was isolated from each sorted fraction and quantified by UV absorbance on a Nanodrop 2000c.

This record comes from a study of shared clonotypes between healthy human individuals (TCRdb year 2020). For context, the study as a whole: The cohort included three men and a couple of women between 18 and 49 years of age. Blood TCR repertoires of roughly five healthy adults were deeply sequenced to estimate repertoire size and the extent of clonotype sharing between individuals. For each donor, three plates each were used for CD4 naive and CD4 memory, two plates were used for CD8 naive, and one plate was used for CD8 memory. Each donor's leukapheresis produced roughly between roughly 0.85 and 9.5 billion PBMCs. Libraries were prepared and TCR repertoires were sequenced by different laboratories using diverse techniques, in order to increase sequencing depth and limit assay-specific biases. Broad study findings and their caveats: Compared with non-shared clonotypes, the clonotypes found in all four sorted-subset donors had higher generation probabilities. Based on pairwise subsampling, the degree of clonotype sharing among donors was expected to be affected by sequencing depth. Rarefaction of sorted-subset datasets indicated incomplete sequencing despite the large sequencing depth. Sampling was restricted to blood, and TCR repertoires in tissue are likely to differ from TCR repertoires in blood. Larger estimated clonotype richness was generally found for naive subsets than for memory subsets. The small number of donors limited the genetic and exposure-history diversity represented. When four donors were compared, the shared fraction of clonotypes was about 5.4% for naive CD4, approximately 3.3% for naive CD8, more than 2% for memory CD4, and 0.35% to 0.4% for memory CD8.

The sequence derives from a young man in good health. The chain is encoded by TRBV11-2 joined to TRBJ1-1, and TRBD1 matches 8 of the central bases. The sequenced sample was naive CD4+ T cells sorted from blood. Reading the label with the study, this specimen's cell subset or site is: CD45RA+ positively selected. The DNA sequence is TGTGCCAGCAGCGTCTCGGGACAGGTGAACACTGAAGCTTTCTTT. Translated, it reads CASSVSGQVNTEAFF.